This TCR beta chain was observed in a study of shared clonotypes between healthy human individuals. With respect to this clone: Its antigen is not known. The same CDR3 also results from other DNA sequences found in this sample.

This CDR3 has 13 residues. With 0 bases removed from V and 2 bases from J, the gap between germline ends came to 5 bases. The germline V gene has CDR1 SGHDN and CDR2 FVKESK. Study-wide points: Compared with clonotypes that all four donors shared, non-shared clonotypes had lower generation probabilities.

The naive CD8 fraction comprised CD45RO-negative cells positively selected for CCR7 and excluded terminally differentiated effector memory CD45RA+ cells. Assay runs were performed at deep level. Replicate PCRs for sorted subsets used around 190 ng DNA; this equaled 25,000 to 35,000 T cell genomes. Sequencing used immunoSEQ multiplex PCR; TCRdb keeps in-frame clones, though not all of them. The sample yields around 1.9 million clones, about 93% seen once. Sequencing input: naive CD8+ T cells from PBMCs. This clonotype was sampled from a man aged 18 to 30 in good health. Some clones in this sample may be carry-over from other donors' samples. This sequence joins TRBV14 and TRBJ2-7, with D hard to call. The CDR3 DNA sequence: TGTGCCAGCAGCCAAGACAGGACCTACGAGCAGTACTTC. Protein sequence: CASSQDRTYEQYF.